This T cell receptor beta chain was recorded in a study of blood T cell repertoires in COVID-19. Produced via immunoSEQ multiplex PCR; TCRdb's table is partial and in-frame only. The sample contains over 75,000 clones, around 90% of which appear only once. Trimming left V 4 bases short and J 2 bases short, with 23 bases between. The CDR3 loop spans 17 amino acids. Germline values: CDR1 SQVTM, CDR2 ANQGSEA. This receptor was identified in a man aged 50 or older with COVID-19, enrolled during active disease. Sequenced material: peripheral blood. This chain connects TRBV29-1 to TRBJ1-2; a possible D gene is TRBD1 (6 bases). The DNA for the CDR3 is TGCAGCGTTGTGCGCTCACCCGGGACACGATTAAACTATGGCTACACCTTC. Amino acid sequence: CSVVRSPGTRLNYGYTF. Combining the CDR3 with reference TRBV29-1 and TRBJ1-2 gives the whole variable domain SAVISQKPSRDICQRGTSLTIQCQVDSQVTMMFWYRQQPGQSLTLIATANQGSEATYESGFVIDKFPISRPNLTFSTLTVSNMSPEDSSIYLCSVVRSPGTRLNYGYTFGSGTRLTVV.